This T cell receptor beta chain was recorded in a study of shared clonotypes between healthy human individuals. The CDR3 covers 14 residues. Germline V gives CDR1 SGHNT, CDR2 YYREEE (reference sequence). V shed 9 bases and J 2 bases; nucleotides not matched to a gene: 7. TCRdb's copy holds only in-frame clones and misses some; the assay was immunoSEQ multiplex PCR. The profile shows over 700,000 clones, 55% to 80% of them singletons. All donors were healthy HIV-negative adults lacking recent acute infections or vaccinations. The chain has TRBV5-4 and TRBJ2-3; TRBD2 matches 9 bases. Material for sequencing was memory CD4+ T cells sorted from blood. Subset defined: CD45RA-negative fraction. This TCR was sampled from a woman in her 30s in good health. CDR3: CATRTSAYTDTQYF. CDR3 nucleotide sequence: TGTGCCACTCGGACTAGCGCCTACACAGATACGCAGTATTTT. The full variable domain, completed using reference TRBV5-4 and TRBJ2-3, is ETGVTQSPTHLIKTRGQQVTLRCSSQSGHNTVSWYQQALGQGPQFIFQYYREEENGRGNFPPRFSGLQFPNYSSELNVNALELDDSALYLCATRTSAYTDTQYFGPGTRLTVL.